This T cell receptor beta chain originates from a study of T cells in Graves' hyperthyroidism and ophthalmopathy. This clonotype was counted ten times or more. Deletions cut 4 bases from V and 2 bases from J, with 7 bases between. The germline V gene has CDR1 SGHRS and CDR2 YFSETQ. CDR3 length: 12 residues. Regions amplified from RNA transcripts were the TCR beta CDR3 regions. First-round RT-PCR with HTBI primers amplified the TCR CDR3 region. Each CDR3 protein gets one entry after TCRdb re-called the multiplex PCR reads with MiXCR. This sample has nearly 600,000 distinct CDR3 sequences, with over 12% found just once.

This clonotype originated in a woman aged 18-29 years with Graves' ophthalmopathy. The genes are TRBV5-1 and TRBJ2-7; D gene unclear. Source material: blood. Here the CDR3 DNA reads TGCGCCAGCAGCAGCCAGACCTACGAGCAGTACTTC. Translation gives CASSSQTYEQYF.